The entry that follows covers one T cell receptor (beta chain) sequence. Its antigen is undetermined. V was cut by 3 bases and J by 3 bases, with 18 bases left in between. This CDR3 is built from 16 residues. Germline V CDR1 and CDR2: LGHDT, YNNKEL (reference sequence). The record originates from a study of T cells after yellow fever vaccination. Study-level points and caveats: Reappearance after the booster was observed for most primary-vaccination clones (roughly 96% CD4, about 90% CD8).

TCRdb re-analysed the 5' RACE reads in MiXCR, keeping a single row per CDR3 protein. The table includes 250,000 to 350,000 distinct CDR3 sequences, 6.8% detected once. This sequence joins TRBV3-1 and TRBJ2-7; the D gene is possibly TRBD1 (5 bases). The sequence was collected from a man between 18 and 29 years old who received the YFV17D yellow fever vaccine. This sample comprised PBMCs, obtained roughly 46 days after the first yellow fever vaccination. The CDR3 DNA is TGTGCCAGCAGCCAGATGCTTTTTGGCAGGGACTACGAGCAGTACTTC. Protein sequence: CASSQMLFGRDYEQYF.